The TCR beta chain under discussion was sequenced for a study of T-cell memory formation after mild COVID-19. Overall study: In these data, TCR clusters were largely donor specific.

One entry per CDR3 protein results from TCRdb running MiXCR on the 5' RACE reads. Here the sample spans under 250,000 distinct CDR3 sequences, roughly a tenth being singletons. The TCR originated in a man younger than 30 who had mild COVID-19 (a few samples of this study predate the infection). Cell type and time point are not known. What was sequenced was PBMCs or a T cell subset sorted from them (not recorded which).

The CDR3 DNA is TGCAGTGCTAGAGCTAGCGGGGCGGGAGAGACCCAGTACTTC. This codes for CSARASGAGETQYF. The chain couples TRBV20-1 to TRBJ2-5; 9 nucleotides align to TRBD2. Losses at the gene ends were 1 base for V and 4 bases for J; bases not matched to a gene: 4. The CDR3 runs to 14 residues. From germline, CDR1 is DFQATT and CDR2 SNEGSKA (reference sequence).